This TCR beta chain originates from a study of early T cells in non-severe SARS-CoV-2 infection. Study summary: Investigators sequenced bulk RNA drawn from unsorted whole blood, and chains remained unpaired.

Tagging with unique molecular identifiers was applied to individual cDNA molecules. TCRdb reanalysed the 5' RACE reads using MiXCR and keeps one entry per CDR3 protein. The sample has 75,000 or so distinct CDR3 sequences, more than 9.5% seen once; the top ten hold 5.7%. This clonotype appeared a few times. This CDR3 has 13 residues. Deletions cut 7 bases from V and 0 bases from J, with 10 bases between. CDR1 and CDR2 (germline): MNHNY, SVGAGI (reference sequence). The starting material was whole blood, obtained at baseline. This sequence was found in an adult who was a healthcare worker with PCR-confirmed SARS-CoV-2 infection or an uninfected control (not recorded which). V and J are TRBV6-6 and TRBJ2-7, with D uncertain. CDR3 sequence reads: CASKDGGSYEQYF. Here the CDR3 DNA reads TGTGCCAGCAAAGACGGCGGCTCCTACGAGCAGTACTTC.